This T cell receptor beta chain emerged from a study of blood T cell repertoires in COVID-19. Whole-study context: Samples of COVID-19 (acute and convalescent) were obtained from the United States, Italy and Spain. Sources were T cells, B-cell-depleted T cells, or PBMCs; the material itself was cDNA or gDNA.

Original methodology: Reference gene primer amplification in the assay estimated nucleated cell counts. Sequenced by immunoSEQ multiplex PCR; TCRdb stores in-frame clones only, minus some. The V and J calls and clone size were taken over from that table, and D and trimming were inferred from the DNA. Found here are a few hundred thousand clones, around 82% of them singletons; the top ten hold about 3.9%. V gave up 2 bases and J gave up 3 bases, with 13 bases separating them. The CDR3 is made up of 14 amino acids. Germline V gene sequence: CDR1 GTSNPN, CDR2 SVGIG (reference sequence). The sample was peripheral blood. This receptor was obtained from a woman older than 75 with acute or convalescent COVID-19. This chain connects TRBV30 to TRBJ1-1; D unclear. Here the CDR3 reads CAWSRWREDTEAFF. CDR3 coding DNA: TGTGCCTGGAGTAGGTGGAGGGAGGACACTGAAGCTTTCTTT.